The 22 T cell receptor beta chains in this list originate from one sample, sequenced in a study of PD-1 blockade in classical Hodgkin lymphoma. Exposure to brentuximab vedotin varied, and each patient had relapsed following autologous stem cell transplantation. Investigators isolated CD4+ T cells from thawed PBMCs through magnetic negative selection. TCRdb's table, derived via immunoSEQ multiplex PCR, lists solely in-frame clones and lacks some. The sample consists of 25,000 to 30,000 clones, over 65% of them appearing once. The input for sequencing was CD4+ T cells from blood, taken at baseline. These receptors originate from a human donor with classical Hodgkin lymphoma.

V is TRBV6-1 and J is TRBJ2-2; D remains ambiguous. CDR3 length: 13 amino acids. Germline V lookup: CDR1 MNHNS, CDR2 SASEGT. The V end lost 9 bases, the J end lost 6 bases, and 14 bases lay between the germline ends. For the CDR3, the DNA is TGTGCCAGTTTAGATCTTCTCGCCGGGGAGCTGTTTTTT. Amino acid sequence: CASLDLLAGELFF.

The chain carries TRBV5-5 and TRBJ1-1; no reliable D call. CDR3 length: 14 amino acids. Trimming removed 3 bases at V and 1 base at J, with 10 bases between. In germline, CDR1 is SGHKS, CDR2 YYEKEE (reference sequence). The CDR3 bases are TGTGCCAGCAGCTCCGACATCCAGAACACTGAAGCTTTCTTT. Translated: CASSSDIQNTEAFF.

The genes are TRBV7-2 and TRBJ1-1; no clear D. Germline assignment: CDR1 SGHTA and CDR2 FQGNSA. The CDR3 covers 14 residues. The V end lost 2 bases, the J end lost 6 bases, and 13 bases lay between the germline ends. Written as DNA, the CDR3 is TGTGCCAGCAGCTTATATACCCCGGAGGCTGAAGCTTTCTTT. It is translated as CASSLYTPEAEAFF.

The rearrangement links TRBV5-5 to TRBJ1-5, with 7 bases matching TRBD1. CDR3 size: 17 residues. The ends lost 2 bases at V and 1 base at J; junction bases unmatched: 9. Germline V gene sequence: CDR1 SGHKS, CDR2 YYEKEE (reference sequence). The DNA for the CDR3 is TGTGCCAGCAGCTTATCCGGGACAGACTCAAGCAATCAGCCCCAGCATTTT. Protein: CASSLSGTDSSNQPQHF.

This clone has only one observation. The chain combines TRBV4-2 with TRBJ2-5; 10 bases map to TRBD2. Germline CDR1 and CDR2: LGHNA and YNFKEQ. The length of the CDR3 is 16 residues. The V segment lost 1 base and the J segment 1 base; nucleotides outside the gene matches: 3. This CDR3 is CASSQGLAGAQETQYF. DNA for the CDR3: TGTGCCAGCAGCCAAGGGCTAGCGGGGGCCCAAGAGACCCAGTACTTC.

This clone showed up just once. The chain uses TRBV7-9 and TRBJ1-1, with 7 bases fitting TRBD1. The CDR3 loop spans 14 amino acids. With 10 bases clipped from V and 9 bases from J, the junction kept 17 bases outside the gene matches. Germline CDR1 is SEHNR and CDR2 is FQNEAQ (reference sequence). CDR3 in DNA: TGTGCCACACAGGACAACAGGGGAGAGGGAAAAGCTTTCTTT. Translated: CATQDNRGEGKAFF.

V is TRBV30 and J is TRBJ1-2; no clear D. With 0 bases removed from V and 8 bases from J, the gap between germline ends came to 19 bases. Germline CDR1 and CDR2: GTSNPN and SVGIG (reference sequence). The CDR3 has 15 residues. The CDR3 bases are TGTGCCTGGAGTGTACTGGCCGACCGGAGGTCGGGCTACACCTTC. Translation: CAWSVLADRRSGYTF.

The chain recombines TRBV5-1 with TRBJ1-1; a possible D gene is TRBD1 (5 bases). V was cut by 4 bases and J by 2 bases, with 12 bases left in between. The CDR3 totals 14 residues. Germline values: CDR1 SGHRS, CDR2 YFSETQ. In DNA, the CDR3 is TGCGCCAGCAGCCCCAGGGAGGGAAACACTGAAGCTTTCTTT. It specifies CASSPREGNTEAFF.

The rearrangement links TRBV7-9 to TRBJ2-5, with D possibly matching TRBD1 (5 bases). V was trimmed by 3 bases and J by 2 bases, leaving 16 bases between them. Germline V gene data show CDR1 as SEHNR and CDR2 as FQNEAQ (reference sequence). CDR3 length: 16 residues. The CDR3 protein is CASSFPTGIPQETQYF. The DNA for the CDR3 is TGTGCCAGCAGCTTTCCCACAGGTATCCCACAAGAGACCCAGTACTTC.

This clone was picked up one time. J is TRBJ2-7 and V is TRBV5-1; TRBD2 matches at 14 bases. The CDR3 is made up of 16 amino acids. The J segment lost 7 bases and the V segment lost 3 bases, leaving 9 bases of the junction unmatched. CDR1 and CDR2 (germline): SGHRS, YFSETQ. CDR3: CASSSFRLAGGDEQYF. As DNA, the CDR3 is TGCGCCAGCAGCTCGTTCCGACTAGCGGGGGGGGATGAGCAGTACTTC.

The sample holds a few counts of this clone. CDR3 sequence (DNA): TGTGCCAGCAGTTCTTGGACAGGTCGCGGGGATGGCTACACCTTC. Translating gives CASSSWTGRGDGYTF. The chain links TRBV28 to TRBJ1-2; 7 nucleotides match TRBD1. The CDR3 sequence is 15 residues long. V lost 4 bases, J lost 6 bases, and 11 bases stayed unmatched. Germline V gives CDR1 MDHEN, CDR2 SYDVKM.

V gene TRBV5-1 combines with J gene TRBJ2-3, with TRBD2 as a possible D gene (6 bases). CDR3 length: 17 amino acids. Germline values: CDR1 SGHRS, CDR2 YFSETQ. The germline V and J ends were trimmed by 0 bases and 4 bases, with 18 bases remaining between them. CDR3 sequence (DNA): TGCGCCAGCAGCTTGGGGGCTAGCGTAGAATTGGCAGATACGCAGTATTTT. It encodes CASSLGASVELADTQYF. The full variable domain, rest sourced from reference TRBV5-1 and TRBJ2-3, is KAGVTQTPRYLIKTRGQQVTLSCSPISGHRSVSWYQQTPGQGLQFLFEYFSETQRNKGNFPGRFSGRQFSNSRSEMNVSTLELGDSALYLCASSLGASVELADTQYFGPGTRLTVL.

The chain couples TRBV12-2 to TRBJ2-4. TRBV12-2 is a pseudogene locus. The CDR3 extends over 13 amino acids. The CDR3 nucleotides read TGTGCAAGTCGCCCAAGTTGGGAAAACATTCAGTACTTC. Its protein is CASRPSWENIQYF.

The chain couples TRBV5-6 to TRBJ2-7, with D tentatively TRBD1 (6 bases). The CDR3 extends over 13 amino acids. V lost 6 bases to trimming and J lost 1 base, with 11 bases between them. From germline, CDR1 is SGHDT and CDR2 YYEEEE. Written as DNA, the CDR3 is TGTGCCAGCAACTTCGACAGGTCCTACGAGCAGTACTTC. This translates into CASNFDRSYEQYF.

V and J are TRBV30 and TRBJ2-1, with D maybe TRBD1 (5 bases). CDR1 is GTSNPN and CDR2 is SVGIG in the germline V gene (reference sequence). This CDR3 region has 14 residues. Trimming stripped 1 base from V and 10 bases from J, with 17 bases between. The CDR3 DNA is TGTGCCTGGAGTGGAGTGGTGTTGGGGCGGGAGCAGTTCTTC. Protein product: CAWSGVVLGREQFF.

The chain carries TRBV5-6 and TRBJ1-3, with D possibly being TRBD1 (5 bases). Trimming removed 5 bases at V and 9 bases at J, with 21 bases between. The CDR3 consists of 15 residues. Germline values: CDR1 SGHDT, CDR2 YYEEEE. The CDR3 bases are TGTGCCAGCAGTCGGGGGTCCGCTGTAAGAAGCACCATATATTTT. It specifies CASSRGSAVRSTIYF.

This chain joins TRBV19 and TRBJ2-1, with D hard to call. The V end was cut by 3 bases, the J end by 7 bases, with 4 bases between. CDR1 and CDR2 (germline): LNHDA, SQIVND (reference sequence). This CDR3 has 11 amino acids. CDR3 residues: CASSINNEQFF. The DNA of the CDR3 is TGTGCCAGTAGTATCAATAATGAGCAGTTCTTC. Variable domain in full (rest from reference TRBV19 and TRBJ2-1): DGGITQSPKYLFRKEGQNVTLSCEQNLNHDAMYWYRQDPGQGLRLIYYSQIVNDFQKGDIAEGYSVSREKKESFPLTVTSAQKNPTAFYLCASSINNEQFFGPGTRLTVL.

The chain employs TRBV7-9 and TRBJ1-2; a possible D gene is TRBD1 (5 bases). Germline V gives CDR1 SEHNR, CDR2 FQNEAQ (reference sequence). The CDR3 sequence is 13 residues long. Trimming pared 3 bases from V and 8 bases from J, leaving 13 bases between. DNA of the CDR3: TGTGCCAGCAGCTTTCACGGGGCGCGGGGCTACACCTTC. Protein product: CASSFHGARGYTF. Complete variable domain (other parts from reference TRBV7-9 and TRBJ1-2): DTGVSQNPRHKITKRGQNVTFRCDPISEHNRLYWYRQTLGQGPEFLTYFQNEAQLEKSRLLSDRFSAERPKGSFSTLEIQRTEQGDSAMYLCASSFHGARGYTFGSGTRLTVV.

This chain joins TRBV6-1 and TRBJ1-4; D is unclear. The CDR3 covers 12 residues. The germline CDR1 and CDR2 sequences are MNHNS and SASEGT. V lost 7 bases and J lost 8, with 11 bases in between. CDR3 loop: CASTPNREKLFF. The CDR3 DNA is TGTGCCAGCACACCGAATAGGGAAAAACTGTTTTTT.

This chain uses TRBV30 with TRBJ2-1, with 9 bases lining up with TRBD1. The CDR3 is made up of 15 amino acids. V was clipped by 0 bases and J by 9 bases; unmatched bases: 9. Germline lookup yields CDR1 GTSNPN and CDR2 SVGIG (reference sequence). The CDR3, as DNA: TGTGCCTGGAGTGTTAGGAACAGGGGGCAGGGTGAGCAGTTCTTC. Translated: CAWSVRNRGQGEQFF.

This chain connects TRBV7-9 to TRBJ2-7, with D possibly being TRBD2 (6 bases). This CDR3 spans 14 amino acids. The V gene lost 7 bases and the J gene lost 5 bases, with 18 bases spanning the gap. CDR1 and CDR2 from the germline V gene are SEHNR and FQNEAQ (reference sequence). Here the CDR3 reads CASTPGGSGDEQYF. CDR3 nucleotides: TGTGCCAGCACGCCCGGGGGTTCTGGGGACGAGCAGTACTTC.

The chain is built from TRBV11-2 and TRBJ1-1; D gene unclear. Per germline, CDR1 SGHAT and CDR2 FQNNGV. The CDR3 contains 13 residues. V lost 6 bases to trimming and J lost 1 base, with 9 bases between them. The CDR3 DNA reads as TGTGCCAGCAGTTCAGTCCGGAACACTGAAGCTTTCTTT. It translates to CASSSVRNTEAFF.